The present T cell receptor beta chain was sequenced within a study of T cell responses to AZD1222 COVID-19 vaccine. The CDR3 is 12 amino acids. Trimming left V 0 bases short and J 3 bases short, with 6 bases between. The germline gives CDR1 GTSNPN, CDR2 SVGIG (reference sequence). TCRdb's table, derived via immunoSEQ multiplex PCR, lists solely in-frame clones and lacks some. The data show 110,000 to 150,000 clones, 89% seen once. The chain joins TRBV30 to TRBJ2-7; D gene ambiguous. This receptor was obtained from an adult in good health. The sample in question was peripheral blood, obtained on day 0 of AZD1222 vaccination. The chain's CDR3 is CAWSVVGYEQYF. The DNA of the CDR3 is TGTGCCTGGAGTGTGGTAGGCTACGAGCAGTACTTC.